This record looks at one T cell receptor beta chain sequence and its context. Its antigen is as yet unknown. Germline CDR1 and CDR2: LNHDA and SQIVND (reference sequence). There are 17 residues in the CDR3. The V gene end was trimmed by 6 bases and the J gene end by 0 bases; junction bases not matched to a gene: 8. The source of the sample is a study of OX40 agonist ivuxolimab in advanced cancers. The wider study: Ivuxolimab, an agonistic anti-OX40 (CD134) antibody, was given to patients. A male proportion of over 70% was recorded, with mean age roughly 62 years and range 23 to 79.

TCRdb keeps only in-frame clones here, not all; method: immunoSEQ multiplex PCR. The sample carries some 50,000 clones, 75% to 90% recorded once. Findings and limits, study-wide: At 0.1 to 3.0 mg/kg, CD4+ and CD8+ blood T cells expanded clonally by week 6. Antigen specificity was not determined for the expanded peripheral T cells.

Sequencing was performed on CD4+ or CD8+ T cells sorted from blood, taken in a trial of the OX40 agonist ivuxolimab. The chain links TRBV19 to TRBJ1-4, with 9 nucleotides matching TRBD1. This TCR was recovered from an adult with an advanced solid tumor such as melanoma, head and neck, liver or kidney cancer. The DNA of the CDR3 is TGTGCCAGTAGCGACCCGGGACAGGGTTCAACTAATGAAAAACTGTTTTTT. Its translation is CASSDPGQGSTNEKLFF.